The clone carrying this T cell receptor beta chain has only a few counts. The antigen remains unidentified. The sample belongs to a study of blood T cells in healthy people across ages. General observations from the study: Estimated diversity that came from one million T cells was considered an underestimate.

Trimming at V came to 5 bases and at J to 3 bases, leaving 5 bases not matched to a gene. The CDR3 contains 14 residues. CDR1 and CDR2 from the germline V gene are SGHTA and FQGTGA. Next came a second PCR, run for about 7 to 12 cycles, which used a sample-barcoded 5' primer along with a J-beta primer mix. Every sample gave at least 2.5 million paired-end reads containing CDR3. TCRdb reprocessed the 5' RACE reads with MiXCR, giving one entry per CDR3 protein. The sample has 1.5 million to 2 million distinct CDR3 sequences; 28% are singletons. PBMCs, at least 7 million per sample, were isolated. Per sample, at least 6 micrograms of total RNA were extracted.

This TCR came from a woman in her twenties or thirties in good health. The chain couples TRBV7-3 to TRBJ2-5; 8 nucleotides line up with TRBD1. Sequencing input: blood. CDR3 sequence: CASSELGQEETQYF. CDR3 nucleotide sequence: TGTGCCAGCAGCGAATTGGGACAGGAAGAGACCCAGTACTTC.